This TCR beta chain was recovered during a study of molecular identifiers for immune sequencing clone quantification. Study conclusions and caveats: Identical TCR molecules can share a barcode, and this sharing could underestimate highly expanded clone sizes. Whereas naive cells kept under 1% of molecules in clones above 20 RNA copies, such clones held over 98% in effectors.

V lost 7 bases and J lost 4, with 4 bases in between. The CDR3 length is 11 residues. Germline CDR1 reads LNHDA; CDR2 reads SQIVND (reference sequence). This clonotype has a handful of counts. Its antigen is undetermined. Each CDR3 protein gets one entry after TCRdb re-called the PCR reads with MiXCR. The sample has about 640,000 distinct CDR3 sequences, 15% to 20% seen once. Libraries used roughly 19,000 to 1,100,000 sorted naive CD8 T cells and 10%, 30% or 50% RNA input. V usage is TRBV19 and J usage is TRBJ2-2; D is unclear. Sequenced sample: naive CD8+ T cells from blood, with Jurkat cell RNA spiked in. As for subset: FACS-sorted CD8+CD4-CCR7+CD45RA+ naive T cells. This receptor was identified in a human donor in good health. Some libraries in this study had Jurkat cell RNA spiked in. CDR3 region: CASKSTGELFF. Written as DNA, the CDR3 is TGTGCCAGTAAAAGCACCGGGGAGCTGTTTTTT. The variable domain in full, with the rest retrieved from reference TRBV19 and TRBJ2-2, is DGGITQSPKYLFRKEGQNVTLSCEQNLNHDAMYWYRQDPGQGLRLIYYSQIVNDFQKGDIAEGYSVSREKKESFPLTVTSAQKNPTAFYLCASKSTGELFFGEGSRLTVL.